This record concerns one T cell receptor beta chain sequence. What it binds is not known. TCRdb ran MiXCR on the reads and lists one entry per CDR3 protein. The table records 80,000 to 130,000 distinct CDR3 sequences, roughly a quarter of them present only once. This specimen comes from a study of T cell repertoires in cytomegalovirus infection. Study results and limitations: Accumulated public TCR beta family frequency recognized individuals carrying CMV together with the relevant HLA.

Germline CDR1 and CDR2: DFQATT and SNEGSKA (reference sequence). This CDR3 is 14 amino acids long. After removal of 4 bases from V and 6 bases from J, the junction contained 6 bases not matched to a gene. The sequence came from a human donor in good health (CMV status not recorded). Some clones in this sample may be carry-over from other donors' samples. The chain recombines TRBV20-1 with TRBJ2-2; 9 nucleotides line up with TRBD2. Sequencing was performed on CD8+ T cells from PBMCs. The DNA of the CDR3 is TGCAGTGCTATAGCGGGGGAGATTGCCGGGGAGCTGTTTTTT. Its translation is CSAIAGEIAGELFF.